Each of the 13 T cell receptor beta chains below was sequenced from the same sample in a study of tumor-infiltrating lymphocytes in oesophageal squamous cell carcinoma. Via MiXCR, TCRdb re-called the PCR reads, giving one row per CDR3 protein. The data hold 10,000 to 15,000 distinct CDR3 sequences, with around half observed a single time. Sequenced sample: esophageal tumor tissue. These receptor sequences come from a male donor with esophageal squamous cell carcinoma.

There are a few counts of this clonotype. The chain is built from TRBV12-3 or TRBV12-4 and TRBJ2-6, with unresolved D. There are 10 residues in the CDR3. V lost 3 bases and J lost 11, with 2 bases in between. In DNA, the CDR3 is TGTGCCAGCAGTTTTGACGTCCTGACTTTC. Its translation: CASSFDVLTF.

This chain uses TRBV10-3 with TRBJ2-6; 8 bases fit TRBD1. Germline V lookup: CDR1 ENHRY, CDR2 SYGVKD. This CDR3 has 18 amino acids. V shed 3 bases, J shed 3 bases, and the junction held 10 bases outside the gene matches. The CDR3 reads CAISDVVGRGLGANVLTF. As DNA, the CDR3 is TGTGCCATCAGTGACGTCGTCGGCAGGGGGCTTGGGGCCAACGTCCTGACTTTC.

The chain links TRBV5-1 to TRBJ2-3; 9 bases map to TRBD2. The DNA end favors TRBJ2-7, so the J call may be wrong. Germline CDR1 and CDR2: SGHRS and YFSETQ. The CDR3 extends over 15 amino acids. The CDR3 region is CASSLGAGGDNEQYF. The CDR3 bases are TGCGCCAGCAGCTTGGGGGCGGGAGGGGACAATGAGCAGTACTTC.

The V call is TRBV7-8, the J call TRBJ2-5, with TRBD2 matching over 7 bases. The assigned J gene may be wrong: the sequence end matches TRBJ2-7 better. The CDR3 totals 15 residues. The germline gives CDR1 SGHVS, CDR2 FQNEAQ. The CDR3 region has the DNA TGTGCCAGCAGCCCCGCGAGCGGGGCAGGGTACGAGCAGTACTTC. Its protein is CASSPASGAGYEQYF.

V is TRBV7-3 and J is TRBJ2-1; a possible D gene is TRBD2 (6 bases). The germline CDR1 and CDR2 sequences are SGHTA and FQGTGA. Trimming left V 2 bases short and J 5 bases short, with 13 bases between. This CDR3 region has 15 residues. The CDR3 DNA follows: TGTGCCAGCAGCTTATCCGGGAGTATCCACAATGAGCAGTTCTTC. Translating it yields CASSLSGSIHNEQFF.

The V gene is TRBV27, the J gene TRBJ2-4; 7 bases align to TRBD1. Germline loops: CDR1 MNHEY, CDR2 SMNVEV (reference sequence). The junction had 21 bases not matched to a gene; V was cut back by 6 bases and J by 13 bases. The CDR3 consists of 16 residues. The CDR3 nucleotides are TGTGCCAGCAGCCTAGGAGGACAGGCGTTCTACAATGAGCAGTACTTC. It yields the protein CASSLGGQAFYNEQYF.

This CDR3 is CASSLVDRAYEQYF. As DNA, the CDR3 is TGTGCCAGCAGCTTAGTTGATAGAGCCTACGAGCAGTACTTC. The rearrangement uses TRBV7-2 and TRBJ2-7; D unclear. The V end lost 1 base, the J end lost 2 bases, and 9 bases lay between the germline ends. CDR1 is SGHTA and CDR2 is FQGNSA in the germline V gene. The CDR3 is made up of 14 amino acids.

This clonotype occurred many times. The rearrangement uses TRBV2 and TRBJ1-2; 7 bases match TRBD1. CDR3 length: 15 residues. V gave up 6 bases and J gave up 4 bases; unmatched junction bases: 11. The germline V gene encodes CDR1 SNHLY and CDR2 FYNNEI. The CDR3 region has the DNA TGTGCCAGCAGGGTTACCGGGACAGCTTCCTATGGCTACACCTTC. Protein product: CASRVTGTASYGYTF.

The sample holds many counts of this clonotype. The rearrangement uses TRBV2 and TRBJ2-7, with a possible D match to TRBD1 (7 bases). The V end was cut by 5 bases, the J end by 3 bases, with 17 bases between. The CDR3 length is 15 residues. Per germline, CDR1 SNHLY and CDR2 FYNNEI. The CDR3: CASSRLEGANYEQYF. DNA for the CDR3: TGTGCCAGCAGTCGATTGGAGGGGGCGAACTACGAGCAGTACTTC.

CDR3 bases: TGTGCCAGCATCGAAGGGGGGGCCGGGGCCAACGTCCTGACTTTC. This sequence encodes CASIEGGAGANVLTF. The V gene is TRBV6-6, the J gene TRBJ2-6, with D possibly TRBD2 on 7 matching bases. The V gene's germline CDR1 is MNHNY and CDR2 SVGAGI (reference sequence). V lost 7 bases to trimming and J lost 4 bases, with 14 bases between them. The CDR3 extends over 15 amino acids.

This chain connects TRBV6-1 to TRBJ2-7; 7 nucleotides match TRBD2. The germline V gene has CDR1 MNHNS and CDR2 SASEGT. The J segment lost 2 bases and the V segment lost 6 bases, leaving 10 bases of the junction unmatched. This CDR3 spans 15 amino acids. CDR3 DNA sequence: TGTGCCAGCAGCCAAAGCGGGACGCCTGCCTACGAGCAGTACTTC. Its protein product is CASSQSGTPAYEQYF.

This clonotype showed up just a few times. The chain has TRBV7-6 and TRBJ2-3; D is perhaps TRBD1 or TRBD2 (6 bases each). The CDR3 spans 16 residues. In germline, CDR1 is SGHVS, CDR2 FNYEAQ. Deletions cut 5 bases from V and 6 bases from J, with 21 bases between. CDR3: CASSLGRYGGDDTQYF. CDR3 coding DNA: TGTGCCAGCAGCCTAGGGAGGTACGGGGGCGACGATACGCAGTATTTT.

This clonotype was counted only a few times. The V and J genes are TRBV7-8 and TRBJ2-1; D is possibly TRBD2 (6 bases). V lost 8 bases, J lost 4 bases, and 21 bases lay in between. Germline CDR1 and CDR2: SGHVS and FQNEAQ. CDR3 length: 16 amino acids. DNA of the CDR3: TGTGCCAGCGGGTATAGGGGTGGGACTCAGTACAATGAGCAGTTCTTC. It codes for CASGYRGGTQYNEQFF. The full variable domain, completed using reference TRBV7-8 and TRBJ2-1, is GAGVSQSPRYKVAKRGQDVALRCDPISGHVSLFWYQQALGQGPEFLTYFQNEAQLDKSGLPSDRFFAERPEGSVSTLKIQRTQQEDSAVYLCASGYRGGTQYNEQFFGPGTRLTVL.